Below are 24 T cell receptor beta chains sequenced from a single sample in a study of cytomegalovirus exposure and HLA in healthy donors. The study ran its PCR with 60 Vbeta and 13 Jbeta primers. Repertoires were generated with immunoSEQ multiplex PCR, while TCRdb's copy carries only in-frame clones and drops some. The table has roughly 140,000 clones, 60% to 80% seen once. The sequencing input was PBMCs. The receptors were gathered from a woman in her forties or fifties in good health and CMV-seronegative.

The genes are TRBV7-8 and TRBJ1-5, with unresolved D. V lost 1 base to trimming and J lost 3 bases, with 10 bases between them. The germline V gene has CDR1 SGHVS and CDR2 FQNEAQ. The CDR3 totals 15 residues. The DNA of the CDR3 is TGTGCCAGCAGCTTAGGTCGGTCTCCCAATCAGCCCCAGCATTTT. As protein: CASSLGRSPNQPQHF.

The V gene is TRBV7-2, the J gene TRBJ1-1; D might be TRBD1 (6 bases). Germline V gives CDR1 SGHTA, CDR2 FQGNSA. The CDR3 length is 13 residues. Trimming cost V 4 bases and J 3 bases, with 9 bases left between them. The CDR3 coding sequence is TGTGCCAGCAGCTCGTCAGGGGACACTGAAGCTTTCTTT. Translated: CASSSSGDTEAFF.

V gene TRBV2 combines with J gene TRBJ2-3; TRBD2 is a possible D gene (6 bases). The germline V and J ends were trimmed by 8 bases and 6 bases, with 9 bases remaining between them. The CDR3 totals 11 residues. CDR1 and CDR2 (germline): SNHLY, FYNNEI. CDR3 coding DNA: TGTGCCAGCCTCCGGGGGGATACGCAGTATTTT. Encoded protein: CASLRGDTQYF.

The V call is TRBV27, the J call TRBJ1-3; TRBD1 matches 9 bases. This CDR3 contains 16 residues. In germline, CDR1 is MNHEY, CDR2 SMNVEV (reference sequence). Unmatched junction bases numbered 4, after V lost 4 bases and J lost 0 bases. CDR3 residues: CASSYRGPNSGNTIYF. The CDR3 nucleotides read TGTGCCAGCAGTTACAGGGGGCCAAACTCTGGAAACACCATATATTTT.

The chain recombines TRBV30 with TRBJ1-6; D call uncertain. This CDR3 has 14 amino acids. The germline CDR1 and CDR2 sequences are GTSNPN and SVGIG (reference sequence). V was trimmed by 4 bases and J by 3 bases, leaving 10 bases between them. The CDR3 sequence is CAWTSRGYNSPLHF. In nucleotides, the CDR3 is TGTGCCTGGACATCACGAGGCTATAATTCACCCCTCCACTTT.

This chain links TRBV7-9 with TRBJ1-5; 8 nucleotides match TRBD1. CDR3 length: 14 residues. Germline V CDR1 and CDR2: SEHNR, FQNEAQ (reference sequence). Trimming at V came to 4 bases and at J to 6 bases, leaving 5 bases not matched to a gene. The CDR3 sequence is CASSSGTGFQPQHF. DNA for the CDR3: TGTGCCAGCAGCTCCGGGACAGGATTTCAGCCCCAGCATTTT.

A single count supports this clone. The chain employs TRBV30 and TRBJ1-2; D is unclear. The CDR3 is 12 amino acids. Germline CDR1 and CDR2: GTSNPN and SVGIG (reference sequence). V lost 2 bases, J lost 5 bases, and 9 bases lay in between. This chain's CDR3 is CAWSPGVYGYTF. DNA of the CDR3: TGTGCCTGGAGTCCCGGGGTTTATGGCTACACCTTC.

CDR3 sequence reads: CASRPSGRENTEAFF. The CDR3 DNA reads TGTGCCAGTAGACCAAGCGGACGGGAGAACACTGAAGCTTTCTTT. V is TRBV19 and J is TRBJ1-1; D unresolved. The V gene's germline CDR1 is LNHDA and CDR2 SQIVND (reference sequence). The V gene lost 6 bases and the J gene lost 1 base, with 15 bases spanning the gap. The CDR3 totals 15 residues.

The chain couples TRBV7-6 to TRBJ2-7; 9 nucleotides match TRBD2. This CDR3 comprises 16 residues. With V trimmed by 4 bases and J by 0 bases, 7 bases remained unmatched. Germline V gives CDR1 SGHVS, CDR2 FNYEAQ. The CDR3 here is CASSSAGTSSSYEQYF. CDR3 DNA: TGTGCCAGCAGCTCAGCAGGGACTAGCAGCTCCTACGAGCAGTACTTC.

This clone occurred once. This chain uses TRBV18 with TRBJ2-5, with TRBD2 as a possible D gene (5 bases). The DNA matches TRBJ2-7 better at its end, which makes the J call doubtful. Germline V CDR1 and CDR2: KGHSH, LQKENI. This CDR3 is 12 amino acids long. The CDR3 region is CASSAEAYEQYF. DNA for the CDR3: TGTGCCAGCTCGGCGGAGGCCTACGAGCAGTACTTC.

The rearrangement uses TRBV10-2 and TRBJ1-4, with TRBD1 identical over 10 bases. Germline values: CDR1 WSHSY, CDR2 SAAADI. With 4 bases clipped from V and 8 bases from J, the junction kept 7 bases outside the gene matches. The CDR3 covers 15 residues. CDR3 in amino acids: CASSGRDRGGEKLFF. DNA for the CDR3: TGCGCCAGCAGTGGCCGGGACAGGGGAGGCGAAAAACTGTTTTTT.

In its sample, this clone was seen a few times. This sequence joins TRBV7-2 and TRBJ1-1, with D perhaps matching TRBD1 (5 bases). CDR1 and CDR2 from the germline V gene are SGHTA and FQGNSA. The V gene lost 5 bases and the J gene lost 6 bases, with 19 bases spanning the gap. The length of the CDR3 is 15 residues. This CDR3 reads CASSTTGREGSEAFF. DNA for the CDR3: TGTGCCAGCAGCACAACGGGCAGGGAGGGTTCTGAAGCTTTCTTT. Full variable domain (remainder filled in from reference TRBV7-2 and TRBJ1-1): GAGVSQSPSNKVTEKGKDVELRCDPISGHTALYWYRQSLGQGLEFLIYFQGNSAPDKSGLPSDRFSAERTGGSVSTLTIQRTQQEDSAVYLCASSTTGREGSEAFFGQGTRLTVV.

The chain recombines TRBV7-9 with TRBJ1-5; 9 bases are a match to TRBD1. With V trimmed by 3 bases and J by 3 bases, 6 bases remained unmatched. The CDR3 runs to 16 residues. Germline V gene lookup returns CDR1 SEHNR and CDR2 FQNEAQ (reference sequence). Here the CDR3 reads CASSFSRTGVNQPQHF. The CDR3 DNA reads TGTGCCAGCAGCTTTAGCAGGACAGGGGTCAATCAGCCCCAGCATTTT.

The chain carries TRBV7-8 and TRBJ1-5; TRBD1 is a possible D gene (5 bases). CDR1 and CDR2 (germline): SGHVS, FQNEAQ. This CDR3 comprises 16 residues. Trimming pared 5 bases from V and 7 bases from J, leaving 21 bases between. The CDR3 region has the DNA TGTGCCAGCAGCCCCGCCGGGACCGCGGCGGGGCAGCCCCAGCATTTT. Translating it yields CASSPAGTAAGQPQHF.

The rearrangement uses TRBV5-1 and TRBJ1-2; tentatively, D is TRBD1 (6 bases). V lost 0 bases to trimming and J lost 9 bases, with 24 bases between them. The CDR3 length is 17 residues. Germline CDR1 is SGHRS and CDR2 is YFSETQ. The CDR3 DNA follows: TGCGCCAGCAGCTTGGGTAGTACTGGACAGAGGTTCAGTCGCTACACCTTC. It translates to CASSLGSTGQRFSRYTF.

The CDR3 loop is CASSGQGNTEAFF. DNA for the CDR3: TGTGCCAGCAGTGGTCAGGGCAACACTGAAGCTTTCTTT. The rearrangement joins TRBV6-1 to TRBJ1-1; D perhaps matches TRBD1 (5 bases). This CDR3 is built from 13 residues. CDR1 and CDR2 from the germline V gene are MNHNS and SASEGT. The V end was cut by 4 bases, the J end by 2 bases, with 8 bases between.

This clone was detected a few times. The V gene is TRBV11-3, the J gene TRBJ2-3; TRBD2 might be the D (6 bases). This CDR3 is built from 16 residues. Deletions cut 5 bases from V and 4 bases from J, with 19 bases between. Germline CDR1 reads SGHNT; CDR2 reads YENEEA. In DNA form, the CDR3 reads TGTGCCAGCAGCATACGGGACTCAGCCACCCCAGATACGCAGTATTTT. As protein: CASSIRDSATPDTQYF.

V is TRBV7-9 and J is TRBJ2-1, with D tentatively TRBD1 (7 bases). V shed 5 bases and J shed 4 bases, with 15 bases lying between them. The CDR3 is made up of 15 amino acids. The V gene's germline CDR1 is SEHNR and CDR2 FQNEAQ (reference sequence). The CDR3, as DNA: TGTGCCAGCAGCCGGACGGAGGGGGCATACAATGAGCAGTTCTTC. This translates into CASSRTEGAYNEQFF. The full variable domain, completed using reference TRBV7-9 and TRBJ2-1, is DTGVSQNPRHKITKRGQNVTFRCDPISEHNRLYWYRQTLGQGPEFLTYFQNEAQLEKSRLLSDRFSAERPKGSFSTLEIQRTEQGDSAMYLCASSRTEGAYNEQFFGPGTRLTVL.

This clone was picked up a small number of times. This chain connects TRBV2 to TRBJ2-7, with TRBD2 matching over 8 bases. V was pared by 2 bases and J by 4 bases, with 13 bases of the junction left unmatched. Germline assignment: CDR1 SNHLY and CDR2 FYNNEI. This CDR3 has 17 amino acids. The CDR3 loop reads CASSEPRGALGRYEQYF. Written as DNA, the CDR3 is TGTGCCAGCAGTGAACCGCGGGGGGCTCTAGGAAGATACGAGCAGTACTTC.

The rearrangement uses TRBV11-2 and TRBJ1-6, with D possibly matching TRBD1 (5 bases). The germline V gene has CDR1 SGHAT and CDR2 FQNNGV. CDR3 length: 16 residues. Trimming stripped 7 bases from V and 0 bases from J, with 13 bases between. In nucleotides, the CDR3 is TGTGCCAGCACCTTGTCAGACAGCTCCTATAATTCACCCCTCCACTTT. Translation gives CASTLSDSSYNSPLHF.

This chain uses TRBV7-6 with TRBJ1-1, with D perhaps matching TRBD1 (6 bases). CDR1 and CDR2 from the germline V gene are SGHVS and FNYEAQ. Trimming took off 1 base at V and 5 bases at J, with 14 bases between the two ends. This CDR3 is 15 amino acids long. CDR3 sequence: CASSLGAGARTEAFF. CDR3 DNA sequence: TGTGCCAGCAGCTTAGGTGCGGGGGCACGAACTGAAGCTTTCTTT.

This chain joins TRBV7-8 and TRBJ1-5, with D possibly TRBD1 on 5 matching bases. This CDR3 contains 14 residues. V lost 1 base to trimming and J lost 3 bases, with 7 bases between them. Germline loops: CDR1 SGHVS, CDR2 FQNEAQ. CDR3 in amino acids: CASSLGQPNQPQHF. DNA for the CDR3: TGTGCCAGCAGCTTAGGACAGCCCAATCAGCCCCAGCATTTT.

The rearrangement links TRBV4-1 to TRBJ2-3; no firm D call. The CDR3 loop spans 13 amino acids. V lost 6 bases to trimming and J lost 2 bases, with 9 bases between them. In germline, CDR1 is MGHRA, CDR2 YSYEKL. The CDR3 spells CASRGTYTDTQYF. CDR3 nucleotides: TGCGCCAGCAGGGGCACATACACAGATACGCAGTATTTT.

The CDR3 coding sequence is TGTGCCAGCAGTTTAGTGACAGGGGGTCTCGAGCAGTACTTC. Its protein product is CASSLVTGGLEQYF. This sequence joins TRBV28 and TRBJ2-7, with 9 bases fitting TRBD1. CDR3 size: 14 residues. The germline CDR1 and CDR2 sequences are MDHEN and SYDVKM. With 2 bases clipped from V and 6 bases from J, the junction kept 5 bases outside the gene matches. The full variable domain, completed using reference TRBV28 and TRBJ2-7, is DVKVTQSSRYLVKRTGEKVFLECVQDMDHENMFWYRQDPGLGLRLIYFSYDVKMKEKGDIPEGYSVSREKKERFSLILESASTNQTSMYLCASSLVTGGLEQYFGPGTRLTVT.